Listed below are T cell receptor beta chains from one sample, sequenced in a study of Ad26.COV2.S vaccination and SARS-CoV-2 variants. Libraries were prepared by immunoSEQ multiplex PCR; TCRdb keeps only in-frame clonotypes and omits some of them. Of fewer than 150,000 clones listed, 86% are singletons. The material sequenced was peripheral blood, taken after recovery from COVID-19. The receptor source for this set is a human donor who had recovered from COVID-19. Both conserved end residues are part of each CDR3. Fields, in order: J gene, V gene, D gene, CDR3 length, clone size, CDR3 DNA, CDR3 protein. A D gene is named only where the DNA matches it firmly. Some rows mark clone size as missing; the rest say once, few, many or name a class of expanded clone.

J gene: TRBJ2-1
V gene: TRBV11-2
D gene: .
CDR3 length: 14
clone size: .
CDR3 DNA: TGTGCCAGCAGCCCCGGTCGGACCTACAATGAGCAGTTCTTC
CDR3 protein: CASSPGRTYNEQFF

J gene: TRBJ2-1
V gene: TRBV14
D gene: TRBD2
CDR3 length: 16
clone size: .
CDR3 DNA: TGTGCCAGCAGCCAAGAAGCGGGGGCGTCGTACAATGAGCAGTTCTTC
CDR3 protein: CASSQEAGASYNEQFF

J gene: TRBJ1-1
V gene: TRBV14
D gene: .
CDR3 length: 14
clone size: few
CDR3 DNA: TGTGCCAGCAGCCCCCAGGGATGGGTCACTGAAGCTTTCTTT
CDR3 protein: CASSPQGWVTEAFF

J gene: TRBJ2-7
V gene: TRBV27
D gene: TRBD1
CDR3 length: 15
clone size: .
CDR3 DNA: TGTGCCAGCAGTTTTCAAGGACAGGGGGCTTACGAGCAGTACTTC
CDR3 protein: CASSFQGQGAYEQYF

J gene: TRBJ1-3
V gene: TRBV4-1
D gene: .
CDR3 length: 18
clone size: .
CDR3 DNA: TGCGCCAGCAGCCAAGTCAGGGCTGGAGTTACCACCGGAAACACCATATATTTT
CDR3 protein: CASSQVRAGVTTGNTIYF

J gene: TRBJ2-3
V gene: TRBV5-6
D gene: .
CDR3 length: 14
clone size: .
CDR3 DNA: TGTGCCAGCAGCTTAGACTTAAGCACAGATACGCAGTATTTT
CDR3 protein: CASSLDLSTDTQYF

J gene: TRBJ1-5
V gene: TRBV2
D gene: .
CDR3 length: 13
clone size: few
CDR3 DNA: TGTGCCAGCAGTGCGAATAGCAATCAGCCCCAGCATTTT
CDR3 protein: CASSANSNQPQHF

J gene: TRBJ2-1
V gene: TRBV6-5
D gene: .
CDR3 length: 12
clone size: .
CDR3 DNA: TGTGCCAGCAGCCCAGGGATGAATGAGCAGTTCTTC
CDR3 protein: CASSPGMNEQFF

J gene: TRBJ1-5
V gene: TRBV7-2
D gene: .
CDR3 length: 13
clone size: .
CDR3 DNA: TGTGCCAGCAGTCCGAAAGGGGATCAGCCCCAGCATTTT
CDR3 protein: CASSPKGDQPQHF

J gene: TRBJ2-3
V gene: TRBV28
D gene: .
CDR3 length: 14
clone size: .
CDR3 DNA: TGTGCCAGCACCCGGGGGCGCGGCACAGATACGCAGTATTTT
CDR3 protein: CASTRGRGTDTQYF

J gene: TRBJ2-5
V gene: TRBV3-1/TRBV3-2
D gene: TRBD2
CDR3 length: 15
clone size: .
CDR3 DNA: TGTGCCAGCAGCCGGCGGGGGGGCCGGCCGGAGACCCAGTACTTC
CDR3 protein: CASSRRGGRPETQYF

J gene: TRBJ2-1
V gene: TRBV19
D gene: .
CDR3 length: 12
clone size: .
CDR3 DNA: TGTGCCAGTAGTATAGGTTACAATGAGCAGTTCTTC
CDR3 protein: CASSIGYNEQFF

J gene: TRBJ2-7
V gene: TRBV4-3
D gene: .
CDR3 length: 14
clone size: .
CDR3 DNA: TGCGCCAGCAGCCAAGCCACGGGAACGGGAGAGCAGTACTTC
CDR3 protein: CASSQATGTGEQYF

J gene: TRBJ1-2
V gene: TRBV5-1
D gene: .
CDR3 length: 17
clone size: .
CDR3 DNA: TGCGCCAGCAGCTTGGGATCGTATTTGACAGCACCCTATGGCTACACCTTC
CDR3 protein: CASSLGSYLTAPYGYTF

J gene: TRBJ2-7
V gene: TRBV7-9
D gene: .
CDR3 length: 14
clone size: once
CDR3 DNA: TGTGCCAGCAGCCCGGAGACAGGCCCCTACGAGCAGTACTTC
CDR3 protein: CASSPETGPYEQYF

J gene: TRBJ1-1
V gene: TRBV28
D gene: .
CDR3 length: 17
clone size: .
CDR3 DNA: TGTGCCAGCAGTTCGCCCGGGAGGGGCGCTATGAACACTGAAGCTTTCTTT
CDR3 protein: CASSSPGRGAMNTEAFF

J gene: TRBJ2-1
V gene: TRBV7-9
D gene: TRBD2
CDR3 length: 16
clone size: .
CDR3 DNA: TGTGCCAGCAGCTTAGTGGGCGGGGGGGCATCGAATGAGCAGTTCTTC
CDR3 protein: CASSLVGGGASNEQFF

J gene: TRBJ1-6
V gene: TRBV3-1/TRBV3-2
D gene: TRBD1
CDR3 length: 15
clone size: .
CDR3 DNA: TGTGCCAGCAGAAGACAGGGGGCGGATAATTCACCCCTCCACTTT
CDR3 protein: CASRRQGADNSPLHF

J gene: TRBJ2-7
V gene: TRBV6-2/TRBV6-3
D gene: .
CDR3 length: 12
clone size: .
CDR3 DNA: TGTGCCAGCAGCACCGACAGCTACGAGCAGTACTTC
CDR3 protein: CASSTDSYEQYF

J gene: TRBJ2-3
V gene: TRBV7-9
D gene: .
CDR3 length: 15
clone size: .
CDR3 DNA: TGTGCCAGCAGCAAGGGGGGGACCCTCACAGATACGCAGTATTTT
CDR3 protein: CASSKGGTLTDTQYF

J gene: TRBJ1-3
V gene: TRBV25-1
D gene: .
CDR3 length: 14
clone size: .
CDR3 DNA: TGTGCCAGCAGTGAACTGAGCTCTGGAAACACCATATATTTT
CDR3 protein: CASSELSSGNTIYF

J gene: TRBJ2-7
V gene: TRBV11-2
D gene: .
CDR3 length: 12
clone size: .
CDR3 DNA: TGTGCCAGCAGACATACAGGGTACGAGCAGTACTTC
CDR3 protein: CASRHTGYEQYF

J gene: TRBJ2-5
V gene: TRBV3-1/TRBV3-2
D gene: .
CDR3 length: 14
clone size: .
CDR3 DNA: TGTGCCAGCAGCCACGGACACCCTCGGGAGACCCAGTACTTC
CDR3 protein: CASSHGHPRETQYF

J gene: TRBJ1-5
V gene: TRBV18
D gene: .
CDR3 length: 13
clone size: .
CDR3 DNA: TGTGCCAGCTCACCGGCTAGCAATCAGCCCCAGCATTTT
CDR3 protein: CASSPASNQPQHF

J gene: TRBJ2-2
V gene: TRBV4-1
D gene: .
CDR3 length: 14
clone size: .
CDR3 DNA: TGCGCCAGCAGCCAGGGAGCGAACACCGGGGAGCTGTTTTTT
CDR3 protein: CASSQGANTGELFF

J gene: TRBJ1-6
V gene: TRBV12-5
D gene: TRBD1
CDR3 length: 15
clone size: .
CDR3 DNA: TGTGCTAGTGGTTTGGGACAGGGGGCTAATTCACCCCTCCACTTT
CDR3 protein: CASGLGQGANSPLHF

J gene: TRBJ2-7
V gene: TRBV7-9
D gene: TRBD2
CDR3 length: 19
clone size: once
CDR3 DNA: TGTGCCAGCAGCTACCTACCGGGACTAGCGGGGTTAGGGTCCTACGAGCAGTACTTC
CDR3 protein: CASSYLPGLAGLGSYEQYF

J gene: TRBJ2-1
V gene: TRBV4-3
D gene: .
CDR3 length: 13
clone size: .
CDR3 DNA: TGCGCCAGCAGCCAAGAAGTAAGGAGAGGCTCGTTCTTC
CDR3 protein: CASSQEVRRGSFF

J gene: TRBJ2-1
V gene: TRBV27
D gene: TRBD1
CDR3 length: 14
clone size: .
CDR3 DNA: TGTGCCAGCTCTTCAGGGGGCGCCTACAATGAGCAGTTCTTC
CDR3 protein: CASSSGGAYNEQFF

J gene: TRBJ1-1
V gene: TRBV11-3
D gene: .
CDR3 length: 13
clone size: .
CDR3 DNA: TGTGCCAGCAGCCGACAGAGGAACACTGAAGCTTTCTTT
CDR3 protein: CASSRQRNTEAFF

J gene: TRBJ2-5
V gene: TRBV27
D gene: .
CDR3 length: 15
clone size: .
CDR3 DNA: TGTGCCAGCAGTTTCCCGGGGGCCGATCCCCCTCCCCAGTACTTC
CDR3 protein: CASSFPGADPPPQYF

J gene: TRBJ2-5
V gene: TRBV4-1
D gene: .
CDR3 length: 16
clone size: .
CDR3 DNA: TGCGCCAGCAGCCAACCCTCCCCCAGGGGAAGGGAGACCCAGTACTTC
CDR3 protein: CASSQPSPRGRETQYF

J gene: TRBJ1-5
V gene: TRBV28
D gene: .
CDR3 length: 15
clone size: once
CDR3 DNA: TGTGCCAGCAGTTTAGGGAGGGGGTATAGTCAGCCCCAGCATTTT
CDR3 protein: CASSLGRGYSQPQHF

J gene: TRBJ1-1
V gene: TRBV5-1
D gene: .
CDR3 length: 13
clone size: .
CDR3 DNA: TGCGCCAGCCAGAAAGGACAGAACACTGAAGCTTTCTTT
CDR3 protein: CASQKGQNTEAFF

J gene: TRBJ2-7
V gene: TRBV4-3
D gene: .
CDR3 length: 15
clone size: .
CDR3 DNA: TGCGCCAGCAGCCCCTCCTACGGGGATTCCTACGAGCAGTACTTC
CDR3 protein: CASSPSYGDSYEQYF

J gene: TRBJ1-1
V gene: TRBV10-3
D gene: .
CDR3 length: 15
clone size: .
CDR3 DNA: TGTGCCATCAGTGGGAAGGGGTCAGGGAGCACTGAAGCTTTCTTT
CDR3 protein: CAISGKGSGSTEAFF

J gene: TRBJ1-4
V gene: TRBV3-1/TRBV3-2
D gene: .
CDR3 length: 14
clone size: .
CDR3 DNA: TGTGCCAGCAGCCAAGCTGACAGGCCCGAAAAACTGTTTTTT
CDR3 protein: CASSQADRPEKLFF